This note documents a single T cell receptor (beta chain) sequence. Its antigen remains unknown. This entry comes from a study of CD8+CD57+ T cells in acquired aplastic anemia. Study as a whole: DNA recovered from sorted CD4+ and CD8+ cells had a mean of approximately 3.2 ug. Study-level points and caveats: Levels of CD8+ Simpson's diversity were not significantly distinct in patients versus controls.

Sequencing involved patients with CD8+CD57+ cell expansion previously shown by flow cytometry. Per the germline V gene, CDR1 is SNHLY and CDR2 is FYNNEI. This CDR3 is 16 amino acids long. Trimming pared 8 bases from V and 8 bases from J, leaving 25 bases between. Genomic DNA served as template for TCR beta VDJ and CDR3 profiling. TCRdb fed the reads into MiXCR, producing one record per CDR3 protein. The table shows 200,000 to 300,000 distinct CDR3 sequences, with about 80% occurring only once. This sequence was found in a human donor with aplastic anemia. Material for sequencing was sorted CD4+, CD8+, or CD8+CD57+ T cells (not recorded which) from PBMCs. The chain employs TRBV2 and TRBJ2-1; tentatively, D is TRBD1 (7 bases). Written as DNA, the CDR3 is TGTGCCAGCGGGCAGGGGGGCACAGACACTCAGGATGAGCAGTTCTTC. It specifies CASGQGGTDTQDEQFF.